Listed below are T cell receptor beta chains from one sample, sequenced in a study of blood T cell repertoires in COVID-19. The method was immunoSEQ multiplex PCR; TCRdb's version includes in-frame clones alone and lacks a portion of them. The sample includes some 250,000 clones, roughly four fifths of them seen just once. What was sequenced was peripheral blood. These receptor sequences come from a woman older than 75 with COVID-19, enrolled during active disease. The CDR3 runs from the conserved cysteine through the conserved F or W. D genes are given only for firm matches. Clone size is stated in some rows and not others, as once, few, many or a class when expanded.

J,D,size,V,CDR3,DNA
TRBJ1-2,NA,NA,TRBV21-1,CASSRRDRGVPNYGYTF,TGTGCCAGCAGCAGGAGGGACAGGGGAGTCCCTAACTATGGCTACACCTTC
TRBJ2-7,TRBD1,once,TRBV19,CASSPLPLDRGPSYEQYF,TGTGCCAGTAGTCCGCTACCTCTGGACAGGGGACCATCCTACGAGCAGTACTTC
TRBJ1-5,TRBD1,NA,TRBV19,CASSIKGTANQPQHF,TGTGCCAGTAGTATTAAGGGGACAGCTAATCAGCCCCAGCATTTT
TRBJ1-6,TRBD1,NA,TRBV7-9,CASSPTGQGNSPLHF,TGTGCCAGCAGCCCAACGGGACAGGGAAATTCACCCCTCCACTTT
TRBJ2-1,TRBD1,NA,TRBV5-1,CASSGDRVNEQFF,TGCGCCAGCAGCGGGGACAGGGTCAATGAGCAGTTCTTC
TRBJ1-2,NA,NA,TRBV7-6,CASSLAGDLYTF,TGTGCCAGCAGCTTGGCAGGGGACCTCTACACCTTC
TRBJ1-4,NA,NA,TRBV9,CASSVVGGGEKLFF,TGTGCCAGCAGCGTAGTGGGGGGAGGGGAAAAACTGTTTTTT
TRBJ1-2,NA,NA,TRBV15,CATSRDPGSGYGYTF,TGTGCCACCAGCAGAGATCCAGGGTCGGGCTATGGCTACACCTTC
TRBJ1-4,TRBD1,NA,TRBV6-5,CASSYKGTGTNEKLFF,TGTGCCAGCAGTTACAAAGGGACAGGGACAAATGAAAAACTGTTTTTT
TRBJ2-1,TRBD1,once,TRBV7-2,CASSFDRGLSYNEQFF,TGTGCCAGCAGCTTTGACAGGGGGCTTTCCTACAATGAGCAGTTCTTC
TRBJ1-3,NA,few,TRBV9,CASSVRGSGNTIYF,TGTGCCAGCAGCGTCCGAGGGAGTGGAAACACCATATATTTT
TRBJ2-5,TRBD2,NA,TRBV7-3,CASSPTGLARETQYF,TGTGCCAGCAGTCCCACGGGACTAGCACGGGAGACCCAGTACTTC
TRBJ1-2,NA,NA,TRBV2,CASSLDRNYGYTF,TGTGCCAGCAGTTTAGACAGGAATTATGGCTACACCTTC
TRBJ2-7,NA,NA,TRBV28,CASRGQGNPEQYF,TGTGCCAGCAGGGGGCAGGGAAATCCGGAGCAGTACTTC
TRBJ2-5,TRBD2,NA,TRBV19,CASSIGAAGGPQETQYF,TGTGCCAGTAGTATCGGCGCGGCGGGAGGTCCTCAAGAGACCCAGTACTTC
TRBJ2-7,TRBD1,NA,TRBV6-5,CASRETGAYEQYF,TGTGCCAGCAGAGAGACAGGGGCCTACGAGCAGTACTTC
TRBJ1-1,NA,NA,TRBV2,CASNADSDTEAFF,TGTGCCAGCAATGCGGACAGTGACACTGAAGCTTTCTTT
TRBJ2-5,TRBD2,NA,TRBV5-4,CASRSGLAGEGGGAQYF,TGTGCCAGCAGGTCTGGACTAGCGGGAGAAGGCGGGGGGGCCCAGTACTTC
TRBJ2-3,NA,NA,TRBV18,CASSPPSPDTQYF,TGTGCCAGCTCACCCCCTAGCCCGGATACGCAGTATTTT
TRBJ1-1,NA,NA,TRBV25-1,CASSGGTLQVLNTEAFF,TGTGCCAGCAGTGGTGGGACTCTTCAGGTTTTGAACACTGAAGCTTTCTTT
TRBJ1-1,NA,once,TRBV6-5,CASSYSGQDTEAFF,TGTGCCAGCAGTTACTCGGGGCAGGACACTGAAGCTTTCTTT
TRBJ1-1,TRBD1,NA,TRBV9,CASSRRQGETEAFF,TGTGCCAGCAGCCGCAGACAGGGGGAGACTGAAGCTTTCTTT
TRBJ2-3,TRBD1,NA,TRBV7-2,CASSLDRVFTDTQYF,TGTGCCAGCAGCTTGGACAGGGTCTTCACAGATACGCAGTATTTT
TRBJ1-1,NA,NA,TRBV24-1,CATRRGGFLDTEAFF,TGTGCCACCCGGAGGGGGGGCTTCTTGGACACTGAAGCTTTCTTT
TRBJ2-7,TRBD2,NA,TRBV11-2,CASSLEGPLAGGFYEQYF,TGTGCCAGCAGCTTAGAGGGACCTCTCGCGGGAGGGTTTTACGAGCAGTACTTC
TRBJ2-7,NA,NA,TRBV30,CAWSLGQPSYEQYF,TGTGCCTGGAGTTTAGGACAGCCGTCCTACGAGCAGTACTTC
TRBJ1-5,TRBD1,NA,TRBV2,CASRAGQVINQPQHF,TGTGCCAGCAGGGCGGGACAGGTAATAAATCAGCCCCAGCATTTT
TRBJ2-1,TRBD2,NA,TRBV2,CASSALAGAHEQFF,TGTGCCAGCAGTGCACTAGCGGGAGCCCATGAGCAGTTCTTC
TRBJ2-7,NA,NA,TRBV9,CASSVASERSHEQYF,TGTGCCAGCAGCGTAGCGAGCGAGAGGTCCCACGAGCAGTACTTC
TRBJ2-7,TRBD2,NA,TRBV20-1,CSASGGGAIYEQYF,TGCAGTGCTAGTGGCGGGGGGGCCATCTACGAGCAGTACTTC
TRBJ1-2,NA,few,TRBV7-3,CASSSRGSAGTF,TGTGCCAGCAGCTCACGGGGAAGCGCTGGAACCTTC
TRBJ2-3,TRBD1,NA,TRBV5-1,CASSLVQGGTDTQYF,TGCGCCAGCAGCTTGGTACAGGGGGGCACAGATACGCAGTATTTT
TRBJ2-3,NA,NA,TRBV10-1,CASSESSGRDTQYF,TGCGCCAGCAGTGAGTCGAGTGGCAGGGATACGCAGTATTTT
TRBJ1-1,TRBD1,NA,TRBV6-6,CASSWTGLNTEAFF,TGTGCCAGCAGTTGGACAGGGTTGAACACTGAAGCTTTCTTT
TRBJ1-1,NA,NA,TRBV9,CASSVTVNTEAFF,TGTGCCAGCAGCGTCACAGTGAACACTGAAGCTTTCTTT
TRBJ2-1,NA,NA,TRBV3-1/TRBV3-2,CASSQGTTYSYNEQFF,TGTGCCAGCAGCCAAGGGACTACCTACTCCTACAATGAGCAGTTCTTC
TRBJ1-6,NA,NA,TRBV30,CAWSGRGGGLHF,TGTGCCTGGAGTGGTCGCGGGGGGGGCCTCCACTTT
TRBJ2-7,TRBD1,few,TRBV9,CASSVDPGTVYEQYF,TGTGCCAGCAGCGTAGATCCCGGGACAGTCTACGAGCAGTACTTC
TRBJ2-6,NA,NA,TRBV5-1,CASSAGLNGANVLTF,TGCGCCAGCAGCGCAGGCCTGAACGGGGCCAACGTCCTGACTTTC
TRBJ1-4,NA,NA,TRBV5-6,CASSTRGADLATNEKLFF,TGTGCCAGCAGCACCCGGGGGGCGGACCTTGCAACTAATGAAAAACTGTTTTTT
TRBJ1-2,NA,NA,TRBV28,CASSFLQGGYTF,TGTGCCAGCAGCTTCCTCCAGGGGGGCTACACCTTC
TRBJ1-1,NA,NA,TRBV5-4,CASSLGREGPNTEAFF,TGTGCCAGCAGCTTGGGCCGGGAGGGACCGAACACTGAAGCTTTCTTT
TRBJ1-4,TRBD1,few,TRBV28,CASSPRGRREKLFF,TGTGCCAGCAGTCCTAGGGGGCGCCGGGAAAAACTGTTTTTT
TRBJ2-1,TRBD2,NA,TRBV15,CATSRDPGRAGNEQFF,TGTGCCACCAGCAGAGATCCCGGGAGGGCCGGGAATGAGCAGTTCTTC
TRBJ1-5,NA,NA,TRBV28,CASSFRVGNQPQHF,TGTGCCAGCAGTTTTCGGGTGGGCAATCAGCCCCAGCATTTT
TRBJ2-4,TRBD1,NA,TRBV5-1,CASSNRGENIQYF,TGCGCCAGCAGCAACAGGGGAGAAAACATTCAGTACTTC
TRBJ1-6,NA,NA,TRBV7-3,CASSLIPGSPLHF,TGTGCCAGCAGCTTAATCCCCGGTTCACCCCTCCACTTT
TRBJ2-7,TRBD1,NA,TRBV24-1,CATSGYGTGRNEQYF,TGTGCCACCAGTGGTTATGGGACAGGGAGGAACGAGCAGTACTTC
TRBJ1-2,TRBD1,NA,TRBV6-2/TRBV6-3,CASSYSSRGILDGGYTF,TGTGCCAGCAGTTACTCCTCCAGGGGGATCCTTGATGGTGGCTACACCTTC
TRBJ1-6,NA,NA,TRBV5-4,CASSLGTLNSPLHF,TGTGCCAGCAGCTTGGGGACTCTAAATTCACCCCTCCACTTT
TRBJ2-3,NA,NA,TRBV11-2,CASSEWAGDTQYF,TGTGCCAGCAGCGAATGGGCGGGGGATACGCAGTATTTT
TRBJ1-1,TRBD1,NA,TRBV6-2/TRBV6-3,CASSYLRVTTGNEAFF,TGTGCCAGCAGTTACCTACGGGTTACGACAGGGAATGAAGCTTTCTTT
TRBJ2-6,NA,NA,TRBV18,CASSRPIGANVLTF,TGTGCCAGCTCACGACCCATCGGGGCCAACGTCCTGACTTTC
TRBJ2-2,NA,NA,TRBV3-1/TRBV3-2,CASSLTGELFF,TGTGCCAGCAGTCTCACCGGGGAGCTGTTTTTT
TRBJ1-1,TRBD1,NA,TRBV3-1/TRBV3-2,CASSLHRGPSSEAFF,TGTGCCAGCAGCCTCCACAGGGGCCCGTCTTCGGAAGCTTTCTTT
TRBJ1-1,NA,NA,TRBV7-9,CASSLGEGKAFF,TGTGCCAGCAGCTTAGGGGAGGGAAAAGCTTTCTTT
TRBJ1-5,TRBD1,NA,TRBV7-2,CASSKQGLGVNQPQHF,TGTGCCAGCAGCAAACAGGGGCTGGGCGTCAATCAGCCCCAGCATTTT
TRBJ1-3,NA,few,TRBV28,CASWDFAGDGNTIYF,TGTGCCAGCTGGGACTTCGCTGGGGATGGAAACACCATATATTTT
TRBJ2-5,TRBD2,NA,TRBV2,CASSSSGVEGTQYF,TGTGCCAGCAGCTCGAGCGGGGTAGAAGGGACCCAGTACTTC
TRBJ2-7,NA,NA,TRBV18,CASSPPPGFYEQYF,TGTGCCAGCTCACCACCACCAGGCTTCTACGAGCAGTACTTC